This T cell receptor (beta chain) was profiled in a study of cytomegalovirus exposure and HLA in healthy donors. Points from the study as a whole: Later analysis showed TCR association rates varying by HLA locus, highest for DRB1 and lowest for HLA-C. Accurate prediction of HLA-A and HLA-B alleles (for most subjects) was reportedly achieved from TCR beta sequences. Later analysis reportedly placed an Asian-associated ancestry cluster below the roughly 700-donor mean in N-insertions.

CDR3 length equals 13 residues. Germline values: CDR1 SGHAT, CDR2 FQDESV (reference sequence). Deletions cut 3 bases from V and 4 bases from J, with 9 bases between. As to this clone: Its target is not known.

The PCR was carried out with 60 Vbeta primers and 13 Jbeta primers. The table came from immunoSEQ multiplex PCR; TCRdb's copy has only in-frame clones and leaves some out. The sample contains some 130,000 clones, over 80% of which appear only once. The rearrangement joins TRBV11-1 to TRBJ1-2; no definite D call. The sample comprised PBMCs. The sequence derives from a man aged 40-55 years in good health and CMV-seronegative. The CDR3 region has the DNA TGTGCCAGCAGCTTTAGGTCGGGCTATGGCTACACCTTC. It codes for CASSFRSGYGYTF.